This T cell receptor beta chain originates from a study of read filtering for tumor transcriptome and immune sequencing. Study-wide background: Transcriptome libraries were built from DNase-treated RNA.

CDR1 is MDHEN, CDR2 SYDVKM, per germline. V was trimmed by 4 bases and J by 10 bases, leaving 14 bases between them. The CDR3 sequence is 13 residues long. Molecular barcoded adaptors covering alpha/delta and beta/gamma chains were used on 400 to 450 ng RNA. MiXCR, applied by TCRdb to the reads, yields one record per CDR3 protein. This sample has some 120,000 distinct CDR3 sequences; around 13% occur once, and the top ten carry 11%. This clonotype was recorded at least ten times. The receptor was isolated from a donor at least 40 years old with multiple myeloma. The chain carries TRBV28 and TRBJ2-1, with a weak D call TRBD2 (5 bases). What was sequenced was a population of CD138-negative cells sorted from bone marrow. CDR3 nucleotides: TGTGCCAGCAGTTCCGGGATCTTAAACGAGCAGTTCTTC. This codes for CASSSGILNEQFF.